This entry lists 31 T cell receptor beta chains sequenced from one sample in a study of blood T cell repertoires in COVID-19 (dated by TCRdb to about 2020). The method was the immunoSEQ multiplex PCR assay. TCRdb took over this immuneACCESS table, retaining in-frame rearrangements with V and J assigned. Such tables are incomplete; in checked studies, under half of the missing clones stem from an unresolved V gene, and the remainder is unexplained. The sample profile shows approximately 150,000 clones; under 95% of them were found once. The ten top clones hold roughly a sixth of the sample. Sequenced material: peripheral blood. The receptor source for this set is a man aged 55 to 70 with active or convalescent COVID-19.

For the CDR3, the DNA is TGTGCCAGCAGAAGAGGAGCTTATAGCAATCAGCCCCAGCATTTT. This translates into CASRRGAYSNQPQHF. The J gene is TRBJ1-5, the V gene TRBV2, with unresolved D. Trimming took 6 bases from V and 0 from J, leaving 12 bases between them. CDR3 length: 15 residues. Per the germline V gene, CDR1 is SNHLY and CDR2 is FYNNEI.

The V call is TRBV6-2 or TRBV6-3, the J call TRBJ2-2, with D possibly matching TRBD1 (6 bases). The CDR3 sequence is 13 residues long. Trimming pared 5 bases from V and 6 bases from J, leaving 10 bases between. CDR1 and CDR2 from the germline V gene are MNHEY and SVGEGT. This CDR3 is CASSPQGSGELFF. CDR3 coding DNA: TGTGCCAGCAGTCCGCAGGGGTCCGGGGAGCTGTTTTTT.

This clone appeared a single time. This chain connects TRBV11-2 to TRBJ1-1; 9 bases are shared with TRBD1. The CDR3 loop spans 14 amino acids. V shed 7 bases and J 4 bases; nucleotides not matched to a gene: 7. Looked up from germline, CDR1 is SGHAT and CDR2 is FQNNGV. CDR3 residues: CASTRDRDGTEAFF. The CDR3 coding sequence is TGTGCCAGCACCCGGGACAGGGATGGCACTGAAGCTTTCTTT.

The V and J genes are TRBV7-2 and TRBJ1-2; D gene unclear. The CDR3 runs 14 residues. Germline V CDR1 and CDR2: SGHTA, FQGNSA. V shed 3 bases and J shed 4 bases, with 12 bases lying between them. The CDR3 DNA reads as TGTGCCAGCAGCTTTTTGCAGTCTGGCTATGGCTACACCTTC. This codes for CASSFLQSGYGYTF.

The V call is TRBV6-5, the J call TRBJ1-2, with D possibly being TRBD1 (6 bases). With 6 bases removed from V and 8 bases from J, the gap between germline ends came to 16 bases. The CDR3 runs 13 residues. CDR1 is MNHEY, CDR2 SVGAGI, per germline. CDR3 coding DNA: TGTGCCAGCAGCTACAGCTCCAGGGGAGGCTACACCTTC. Translation: CASSYSSRGGYTF.

This sequence joins TRBV5-1 and TRBJ2-7; D might be TRBD2 (5 bases). Per the germline V gene, CDR1 is SGHRS and CDR2 is YFSETQ. This CDR3 contains 16 residues. V gave up 0 bases and J gave up 1 base, with 14 bases separating them. The CDR3 DNA reads TGCGCCAGCAGCTTGGAGGTGTTGGGAGTATCCTACGAGCAGTACTTC. Protein: CASSLEVLGVSYEQYF. The variable domain in full, with the rest retrieved from reference TRBV5-1 and TRBJ2-7, is KAGVTQTPRYLIKTRGQQVTLSCSPISGHRSVSWYQQTPGQGLQFLFEYFSETQRNKGNFPGRFSGRQFSNSRSEMNVSTLELGDSALYLCASSLEVLGVSYEQYFGPGTRLTVT.

The chain employs TRBV7-6 and TRBJ1-2; tentative D call: TRBD1 (6 bases). V was trimmed by 5 bases and J by 4 bases, leaving 17 bases between them. The CDR3 extends over 15 amino acids. CDR1 and CDR2 from the germline V gene are SGHVS and FNYEAQ. Written as DNA, the CDR3 is TGTGCCAGCAGCCCGACTACCCGGGACATCTATGGCTACACCTTC. This translates into CASSPTTRDIYGYTF.

This sequence joins TRBV10-3 and TRBJ1-6; 8 bases match TRBD1. CDR1 and CDR2 (germline): ENHRY, SYGVKD. V shed 9 bases and J 7 bases; nucleotides not matched to a gene: 5. This CDR3 has 13 amino acids. CDR3 DNA: TGTGCCATTGGGACAGGCCCCAATTCACCCCTCCACTTT. Translating it yields CAIGTGPNSPLHF.

CDR3 coding DNA: TGTGCCAGCAGCCCTCTAGCGGGCGGGGACGGGGAGCTGTTTTTT. Its protein product is CASSPLAGGDGELFF. The chain couples TRBV3-1 (or the pseudogene TRBV3-2) to TRBJ2-2, with TRBD2 matching over 8 bases. The CDR3 has 15 residues. Germline trimming cut 4 bases from V and 7 bases from J; bases unmatched to any gene: 8. In germline, CDR1 is LGHDT, CDR2 YNNKEL (reference sequence).

V and J are TRBV14 and TRBJ1-2; the D gene is possibly TRBD1 (5 bases). V dropped 1 base and J dropped 5 bases, with 14 bases sitting between them. The CDR3 totals 15 residues. Germline CDR1 is SGHDN and CDR2 is FVKESK. DNA of the CDR3: TGTGCCAGCAGCCAAGTCGCGGGGCGAGGGTATGGCTACACCTTC. Residues: CASSQVAGRGYGYTF.

The rearrangement links TRBV4-1 to TRBJ1-2; D remains ambiguous. Trimming left V 0 bases short and J 7 bases short, with 12 bases between. The length of the CDR3 is 14 residues. Germline-derived CDR1 and CDR2 are MGHRA and YSYEKL. CDR3 nucleotide sequence: TGCGCCAGCAGCCAAGATTTCGGGGTCGCTGGCTACACCTTC. It specifies CASSQDFGVAGYTF.

The rearrangement uses TRBV6-5 and TRBJ2-1; 10 bases are a match to TRBD1. Germline lookup yields CDR1 MNHEY and CDR2 SVGAGI. This CDR3 region has 16 residues. Trimming removed 4 bases from V and 4 bases from J; junction bases left unmatched: 7. For the CDR3, the DNA is TGTGCCAGCAGTTCCGGGACAGGGGCCAATTACAATGAGCAGTTCTTC. Protein: CASSSGTGANYNEQFF.

The chain couples TRBV6-4 to TRBJ1-2, with TRBD1 matching 11 bases. Germline trimming cut 2 bases from V and 4 bases from J; bases unmatched to any gene: 0. The CDR3 spans 14 residues. Per the germline V gene, CDR1 is MRHNA and CDR2 is SNTAGT. CDR3: CASSDGTGGYGYTF. In nucleotides, the CDR3 is TGTGCCAGCAGTGACGGGACAGGGGGCTATGGCTACACCTTC.

Remarks on this clone: This same CDR3 is encoded by further DNA sequences in the sample. The V and J genes are TRBV19 and TRBJ1-6; tentatively, D is TRBD1 (6 bases). With 3 bases removed from V and 10 bases from J, the gap between germline ends came to 10 bases. The CDR3 is 13 residues long. The germline V gene has CDR1 LNHDA and CDR2 SQIVND (reference sequence). The CDR3 region has the DNA TGTGCCAGTAGTATGGGGGCGCGGTCACCCCTCCACTTT. The encoded protein is CASSMGARSPLHF.

The gene calls are TRBV7-9 and TRBJ1-1; a possible D gene is TRBD1 (5 bases). The CDR3 sequence is 15 residues long. Per the germline V gene, CDR1 is SEHNR and CDR2 is FQNEAQ (reference sequence). V was clipped by 4 bases and J by 5 bases, with 17 bases between them. The CDR3 bases are TGTGCCAGCAGCTCGGTCGGACGGGGGAGAACTGAAGCTTTCTTT. Amino acid sequence: CASSSVGRGRTEAFF.

The gene calls are TRBV7-9 and TRBJ2-1; 8 bases agree with TRBD1. This CDR3 region has 16 residues. Germline CDR1 and CDR2: SEHNR and FQNEAQ (reference sequence). The trim removed 5 bases at V and 1 base at J, leaving 7 bases unmatched. The CDR3 DNA follows: TGTGCCAGCAGCCTTTGGGGGACAGGATCCTACAATGAGCAGTTCTTC. Translation gives CASSLWGTGSYNEQFF.

This rearrangement joins TRBV29-1 to TRBJ2-3; 9 bases map to TRBD1. Trimming took 7 bases from V and 3 from J; bases not matched to a gene: 23. CDR3 length equals 19 residues. The germline CDR1 and CDR2 sequences are SQVTM and ANQGSEA. For the CDR3, the DNA is TGCAGCGACACCTCCGGGACAGGGAGGTTTCTCCTCGCGACAGATACGCAGTATTTT. This sequence encodes CSDTSGTGRFLLATDTQYF.

V is TRBV5-1 and J is TRBJ2-7; 8 bases fit TRBD2. V lost 5 bases and J lost 3; bases outside the gene matches: 13. Germline CDR1 and CDR2: SGHRS and YFSETQ. This CDR3 has 16 amino acids. The CDR3 region has the DNA TGCGCCAGCAGTCTCGGGGGGGCATCCCCTTTCTACGAGCAGTACTTC. It codes for CASSLGGASPFYEQYF. Filled out from reference TRBV5-1 and TRBJ2-7, the complete variable domain reads KAGVTQTPRYLIKTRGQQVTLSCSPISGHRSVSWYQQTPGQGLQFLFEYFSETQRNKGNFPGRFSGRQFSNSRSEMNVSTLELGDSALYLCASSLGGASPFYEQYFGPGTRLTVT.

The V gene is TRBV14, the J gene TRBJ2-2, with D uncertain. V was clipped by 1 base and J by 3 bases, with 12 bases between them. Per the germline V gene, CDR1 is SGHDN and CDR2 is FVKESK. The CDR3 contains 16 residues. The DNA for the CDR3 is TGTGCCAGCAGCCAAGTAAAGCTCCGTGACACCGGGGAGCTGTTTTTT. This sequence encodes CASSQVKLRDTGELFF.

The V call is TRBV7-2, the J call TRBJ2-7, with 14 bases identical to TRBD2. Germline-derived CDR1 and CDR2 are SGHTA and FQGNSA. This CDR3 region has 19 residues. J lost 0 bases, V lost 5 bases, and 12 bases had no gene match. The CDR3 loop is CASSPYRTSGGPSSYEQYF. In DNA, the CDR3 is TGTGCCAGCAGCCCTTACCGGACTAGCGGGGGGCCCAGCTCCTACGAGCAGTACTTC.

The chain has TRBV5-4 and TRBJ1-2, with D possibly matching TRBD1 (5 bases). This CDR3 has 13 amino acids. Looked up from germline, CDR1 is SGHNT and CDR2 is YYREEE (reference sequence). The V and J ends lost 0 bases and 3 bases respectively, with 6 bases between them. The CDR3 bases are TGTGCCAGCAGCTTGGAAGGGGACTATGGCTACACCTTC. It codes for CASSLEGDYGYTF. Drawing the rest from reference TRBV5-4 and TRBJ1-2, the complete variable domain is ETGVTQSPTHLIKTRGQQVTLRCSSQSGHNTVSWYQQALGQGPQFIFQYYREEENGRGNFPPRFSGLQFPNYSSELNVNALELDDSALYLCASSLEGDYGYTFGSGTRLTVV.

The CDR3 loop reads CSVVDSGTYTYEQYF. Written as DNA, the CDR3 is TGCAGCGTTGTGGACAGCGGAACTTATACCTACGAGCAGTACTTC. V usage is TRBV29-1 and J usage is TRBJ2-7; the D gene is possibly TRBD1 (6 bases). V dropped 4 bases and J dropped 2 bases, with 18 bases sitting between them. The length of the CDR3 is 15 residues. Germline CDR1 and CDR2: SQVTM and ANQGSEA.

Only one count was recorded for this clone. The chain is built from TRBV5-1 and TRBJ2-3; 12 positions agree with TRBD2. CDR3 size: 20 residues. Trimming took 0 bases from V and 1 from J; bases not matched to a gene: 12. Germline CDR1 SGHRS, CDR2 YFSETQ. The CDR3 coding sequence is TGCGCCAGCAGCTTGGTAGGGCTAGCGGGGGGGCCTCCTGGCACAGATACGCAGTATTTT. Amino acid sequence: CASSLVGLAGGPPGTDTQYF.

The genes are TRBV5-1 and TRBJ2-7, with D possibly matching TRBD1 (6 bases). CDR3 length: 16 amino acids. Germline CDR1 and CDR2: SGHRS and YFSETQ. With 4 bases removed from V and 0 bases from J, the gap between germline ends came to 17 bases. CDR3 amino acids: CASSQQPDRSSYEQYF. CDR3 bases: TGCGCCAGCAGCCAACAACCCGACAGGAGCTCCTACGAGCAGTACTTC.

This chain uses TRBV4-1 with TRBJ2-7, with 11 bases that match TRBD2. The CDR3 extends over 17 amino acids. CDR1 and CDR2 from the germline V gene are MGHRA and YSYEKL. The V and J ends lost 2 bases and 4 bases, in that order; junction bases with no gene match: 10. The CDR3 sequence is CASSQLHTSGRSYEQYF. CDR3 in DNA: TGCGCCAGCAGCCAACTACATACTAGCGGGAGATCTTACGAGCAGTACTTC.

The V and J genes are TRBV3-1 (or the pseudogene TRBV3-2) and TRBJ2-3; D gene ambiguous. The V gene's germline CDR1 is LGHDT and CDR2 YNNKEL (reference sequence). This CDR3 comprises 17 residues. Trimming removed 1 base at V and 2 bases at J, with 16 bases between. CDR3 loop: CASSQGSGPRTTDTQYF. The CDR3 nucleotides are TGTGCCAGCAGCCAAGGATCGGGTCCCCGTACCACAGATACGCAGTATTTT.

This chain uses TRBV10-3 with TRBJ2-3; a possible D gene is TRBD2 (6 bases). Deletions cut 8 bases from V and 2 bases from J, with 14 bases between. Germline loops: CDR1 ENHRY, CDR2 SYGVKD. The CDR3 loop spans 14 amino acids. The CDR3 spells CAIGGGALTDTQYF. The CDR3 region has the DNA TGTGCCATCGGTGGCGGGGCCCTCACAGATACGCAGTATTTT.

V and J are TRBV3-1 (or the pseudogene TRBV3-2) and TRBJ1-5; 8 bases map to TRBD1. V lost 4 bases and J lost 0; bases outside the gene matches: 11. The CDR3 is 18 amino acids. Germline values: CDR1 LGHDT, CDR2 YNNKEL (reference sequence). The DNA for the CDR3 is TGTGCCAGCAGCCCCAAGCCGGGACAGGCATATAGCAATCAGCCCCAGCATTTT. As protein: CASSPKPGQAYSNQPQHF.

This chain links TRBV27 with TRBJ1-1, with no clear D. Trimming left V 6 bases short and J 1 base short, with 15 bases between. This CDR3 has 15 amino acids. CDR1 and CDR2 from the germline V gene are MNHEY and SMNVEV (reference sequence). The CDR3 sequence: CASRFEGASNTEAFF. CDR3 sequence (DNA): TGTGCCAGCAGATTTGAAGGAGCCTCGAACACTGAAGCTTTCTTT.

This rearrangement joins TRBV2 to TRBJ1-5; 8 bases match TRBD1. Germline CDR1 and CDR2: SNHLY and FYNNEI. CDR3 length: 16 residues. Trimming at V came to 6 bases and at J to 6 bases, leaving 13 bases not matched to a gene. The DNA for the CDR3 is TGTGCCAGCAGGGGGTTGGACAGGGTAGGGGTTCAGCCCCAGCATTTT. Its protein is CASRGLDRVGVQPQHF.

The CDR3 is CASSLGGLSGNTIYF. In nucleotides, the CDR3 is TGTGCCAGCAGCTTAGGTGGGCTCTCTGGAAACACCATATATTTT. V usage is TRBV7-6 and J usage is TRBJ1-3; D is undetermined. The CDR3 runs to 15 residues. Trimming removed 1 base from V and 0 bases from J, with 7 bases in between. Per germline, CDR1 SGHVS and CDR2 FNYEAQ.